The 15 T cell receptor beta chains given below trace back to one sample, sequenced in a study of T cell responses to AZD1222 COVID-19 vaccine. TCRdb keeps only in-frame clones here, not all; method: immunoSEQ multiplex PCR. The sample has 100,000 to 150,000 clones, over 85% seen once. This specimen was peripheral blood, taken 28 days after the second AZD1222 dose. These receptors were taken from an adult who received the AZD1222 COVID-19 vaccine.

The J gene is TRBJ2-1, the V gene TRBV27; the D is unclear. Trimming stripped 4 bases from V and 6 bases from J, with 4 bases between. The CDR3 runs to 11 residues. The germline V gene has CDR1 MNHEY and CDR2 SMNVEV (reference sequence). Here the CDR3 reads CASSWRNEQFF. CDR3 coding DNA: TGTGCCAGCAGTTGGCGCAATGAGCAGTTCTTC.

The chain couples TRBV11-3 to TRBJ1-2; D not certain. The CDR3 is 13 amino acids. V was trimmed by 3 bases and J by 2 bases, leaving 7 bases between them. From germline, CDR1 is SGHNT and CDR2 YENEEA. In DNA, the CDR3 is TGTGCCAGCAGCTTCTCCAAGAACTATGGCTACACCTTC. Amino acid sequence: CASSFSKNYGYTF.

The V and J genes are TRBV9 and TRBJ2-2; possibly TRBD1 for D (6 bases). This CDR3 is built from 14 residues. Germline V gene lookup returns CDR1 SGDLS and CDR2 YYNGEE. V shed 4 bases and J shed 5 bases, with 12 bases lying between them. CDR3 residues: CASSPIQGTGELFF. DNA of the CDR3: TGTGCCAGCAGCCCAATTCAGGGGACCGGGGAGCTGTTTTTT.

The chain recombines TRBV27 with TRBJ1-6; D not certain. There are 15 residues in the CDR3. V lost 5 bases and J lost 7, with 15 bases in between. Germline CDR1 and CDR2: MNHEY and SMNVEV (reference sequence). The CDR3 sequence: CASSQRGAANSPLHF. The CDR3 bases are TGTGCCAGCAGTCAACGGGGAGCGGCGAATTCACCCCTCCACTTT.

CDR3 nucleotide sequence: TGTGCCAGCAGTTCCCCGACTAGCGGTCGATTCACAGATACGCAGTATTTT. Translating gives CASSSPTSGRFTDTQYF. The chain employs TRBV6-2 or TRBV6-3 and TRBJ2-3; 9 nucleotides line up with TRBD2. This CDR3 has 17 residues. Germline V gene lookup returns CDR1 MNHEY and CDR2 SVGEGT. V lost 4 bases to trimming and J lost 2 bases; unmatched junction nucleotides: 10.

V gene TRBV6-5 combines with J gene TRBJ2-1; 13 bases match TRBD2. V gave up 5 bases and J gave up 10 bases; unmatched junction bases: 8. The CDR3 contains 15 residues. The germline CDR1 and CDR2 sequences are MNHEY and SVGAGI. CDR3 protein: CASSRTSGRAWEQFF. In DNA, the CDR3 is TGTGCCAGCAGTCGGACTAGCGGGAGAGCATGGGAGCAGTTCTTC.

The gene calls are TRBV7-2 and TRBJ2-3; a weak D match, TRBD1 (5 bases). Deletions cut 5 bases from V and 2 bases from J, with 17 bases between. Looked up from germline, CDR1 is SGHTA and CDR2 is FQGNSA. This CDR3 has 16 amino acids. The CDR3 coding sequence is TGTGCCAGCAGCCCCCAATCGGCAGGGAACACAGATACGCAGTATTTT. Protein product: CASSPQSAGNTDTQYF.

This rearrangement joins TRBV30 to TRBJ1-1; D call uncertain. Trimming removed 8 bases from V and 0 bases from J, with 13 bases in between. There are 13 residues in the CDR3. The V gene's germline CDR1 is GTSNPN and CDR2 SVGIG (reference sequence). The CDR3 DNA is TGTGCCGGAACCCCTGGGGTGAACACTGAAGCTTTCTTT. It translates to CAGTPGVNTEAFF. The variable domain in full, completed from reference TRBV30 and TRBJ1-1, reads SQTIHQWPATLVQPVGSPLSLECTVEGTSNPNLYWYRQAAGRGLQLLFYSVGIGQISSEVPQNLSASRPQDRQFILSSKKLLLSDSGFYLCAGTPGVNTEAFFGQGTRLTVV.

The rearrangement uses TRBV30 and TRBJ1-1, with D possibly matching TRBD1 (5 bases). The CDR3 totals 13 residues. Germline V gene lookup returns CDR1 GTSNPN and CDR2 SVGIG (reference sequence). V gave up 5 bases and J gave up 3 bases, with 13 bases separating them. The CDR3 loop is CAWRPPGDTEAFF. CDR3 DNA sequence: TGTGCCTGGCGACCCCCGGGGGACACTGAAGCTTTCTTT.

CDR3: CASSLGLAHNEQFF. CDR3 DNA: TGTGCCAGCAGCTTAGGCCTAGCCCACAATGAGCAGTTCTTC. V and J are TRBV7-9 and TRBJ2-1; the D gene is possibly TRBD2 (5 bases). Germline CDR1 SEHNR, CDR2 FQNEAQ (reference sequence). The CDR3 loop spans 14 amino acids. V lost 1 base and J lost 5, with 9 bases in between. The full variable domain, rest sourced from reference TRBV7-9 and TRBJ2-1, is DTGVSQNPRHKITKRGQNVTFRCDPISEHNRLYWYRQTLGQGPEFLTYFQNEAQLEKSRLLSDRFSAERPKGSFSTLEIQRTEQGDSAMYLCASSLGLAHNEQFFGPGTRLTVL.

The chain combines TRBV10-3 with TRBJ1-2; TRBD1 is a possible D gene (5 bases). The CDR3 consists of 13 residues. Trimming stripped 4 bases from V and 7 bases from J, with 13 bases between. Germline V gene data show CDR1 as ENHRY and CDR2 as SYGVKD. DNA for the CDR3: TGTGCCATCAGTGGGGGCCCCGAGGGTGGCTACACCTTC. This sequence encodes CAISGGPEGGYTF.

The V and J genes are TRBV19 and TRBJ2-2, with D perhaps given as TRBD1 or TRBD2 (6 bases each). V was clipped by 6 bases and J by 5 bases, with 16 bases between them. The CDR3 sequence is 15 residues long. Germline values: CDR1 LNHDA, CDR2 SQIVND (reference sequence). The DNA for the CDR3 is TGTGCCAGTAGAGCCCTAGGGGGGAGTACCGGGGAGCTGTTTTTT. Its protein product is CASRALGGSTGELFF. Full variable domain (remainder filled in from reference TRBV19 and TRBJ2-2): DGGITQSPKYLFRKEGQNVTLSCEQNLNHDAMYWYRQDPGQGLRLIYYSQIVNDFQKGDIAEGYSVSREKKESFPLTVTSAQKNPTAFYLCASRALGGSTGELFFGEGSRLTVL.

This clone was recorded only once. This chain connects TRBV9 to TRBJ1-1, with a weak D call TRBD1 (5 bases). The V gene's germline CDR1 is SGDLS and CDR2 YYNGEE. There are 13 residues in the CDR3. V was cut by 2 bases and J by 1 base, with 6 bases left in between. CDR3 bases: TGTGCCAGCAGCGTGACAGCGAACACTGAAGCTTTCTTT. The encoded protein is CASSVTANTEAFF.

This clone was seen more than once but under ten times. V and J are TRBV20-1 and TRBJ2-1, with 7 bases that match TRBD2. Germline CDR1 and CDR2: DFQATT and SNEGSKA (reference sequence). The CDR3 contains 11 residues. V lost 3 bases to trimming and J lost 10 bases; unmatched junction nucleotides: 3. The CDR3 DNA is TGCAGTGCTAGCCTGGGGGGGGAGCAGTTCTTC. It specifies CSASLGGEQFF.

Details on this clone: Other DNA sequences in the same sample also yield this CDR3. The chain employs TRBV5-1 and TRBJ1-6; 7 bases align to TRBD1. Germline CDR1 SGHRS, CDR2 YFSETQ. The CDR3 consists of 14 residues. V lost 0 bases, J lost 8 bases, and 2 bases stayed unmatched. The CDR3 bases are TGCGCCAGCAGCTTGGAGGGGGCAGATTCACCCCTCCACTTT. It is translated as CASSLEGADSPLHF. The full variable domain, with the rest looked up from reference TRBV5-1 and TRBJ1-6, is KAGVTQTPRYLIKTRGQQVTLSCSPISGHRSVSWYQQTPGQGLQFLFEYFSETQRNKGNFPGRFSGRQFSNSRSEMNVSTLELGDSALYLCASSLEGADSPLHFGNGTRLTVT.